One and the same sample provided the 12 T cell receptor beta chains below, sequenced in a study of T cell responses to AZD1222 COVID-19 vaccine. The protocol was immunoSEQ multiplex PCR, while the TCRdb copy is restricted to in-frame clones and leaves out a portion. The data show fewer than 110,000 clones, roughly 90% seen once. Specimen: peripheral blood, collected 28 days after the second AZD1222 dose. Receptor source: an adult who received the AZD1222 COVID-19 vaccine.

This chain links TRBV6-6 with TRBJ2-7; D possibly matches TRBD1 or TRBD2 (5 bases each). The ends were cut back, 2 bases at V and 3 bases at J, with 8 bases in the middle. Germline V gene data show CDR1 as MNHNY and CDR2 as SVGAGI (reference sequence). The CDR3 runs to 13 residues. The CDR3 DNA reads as TGTGCCAGCAGTTACGAGGGGCGCTACGAGCAGTACTTC. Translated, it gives CASSYEGRYEQYF.

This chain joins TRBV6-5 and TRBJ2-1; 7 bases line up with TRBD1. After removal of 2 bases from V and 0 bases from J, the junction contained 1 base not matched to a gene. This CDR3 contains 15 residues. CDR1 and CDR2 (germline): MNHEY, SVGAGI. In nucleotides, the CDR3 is TGTGCCAGCAGTTACGACAGGGACTCCTACAATGAGCAGTTCTTC. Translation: CASSYDRDSYNEQFF.

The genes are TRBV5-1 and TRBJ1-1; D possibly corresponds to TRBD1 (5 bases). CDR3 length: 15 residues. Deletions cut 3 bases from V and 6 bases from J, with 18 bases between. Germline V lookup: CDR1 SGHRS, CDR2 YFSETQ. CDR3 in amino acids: CASSSGTGQAPEAFF. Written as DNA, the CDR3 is TGCGCCAGCAGCTCGGGGACCGGTCAGGCGCCTGAAGCTTTCTTT.

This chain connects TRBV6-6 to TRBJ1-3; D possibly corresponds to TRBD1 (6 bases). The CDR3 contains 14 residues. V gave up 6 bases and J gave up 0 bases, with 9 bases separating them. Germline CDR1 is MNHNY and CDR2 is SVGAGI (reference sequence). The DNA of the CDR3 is TGTGCCAGCAGACAGGACAGCTCTGGAAACACCATATATTTT. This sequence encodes CASRQDSSGNTIYF.

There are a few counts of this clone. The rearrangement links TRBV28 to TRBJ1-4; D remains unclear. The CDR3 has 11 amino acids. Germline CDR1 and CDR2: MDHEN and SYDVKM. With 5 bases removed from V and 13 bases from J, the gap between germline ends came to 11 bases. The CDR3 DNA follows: TGTGCCAGCAGTGCAGACATTAGACTGTTTTTT. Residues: CASSADIRLFF.

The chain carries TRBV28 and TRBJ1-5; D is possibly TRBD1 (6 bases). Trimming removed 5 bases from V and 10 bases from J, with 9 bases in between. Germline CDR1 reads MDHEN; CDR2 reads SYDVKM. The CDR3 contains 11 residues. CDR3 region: CASSTGSPQHF. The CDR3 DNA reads TGTGCCAGCAGTACAGGGTCTCCCCAGCATTTT. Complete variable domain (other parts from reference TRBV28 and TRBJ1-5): DVKVTQSSRYLVKRTGEKVFLECVQDMDHENMFWYRQDPGLGLRLIYFSYDVKMKEKGDIPEGYSVSREKKERFSLILESASTNQTSMYLCASSTGSPQHFGDGTRLSIL.

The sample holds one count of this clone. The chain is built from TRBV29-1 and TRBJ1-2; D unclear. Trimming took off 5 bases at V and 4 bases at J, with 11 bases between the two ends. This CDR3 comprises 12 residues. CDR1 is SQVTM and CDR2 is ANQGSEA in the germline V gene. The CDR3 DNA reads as TGCAGCGTTCAAGTCACCACCTATGGCTACACCTTC. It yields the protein CSVQVTTYGYTF.

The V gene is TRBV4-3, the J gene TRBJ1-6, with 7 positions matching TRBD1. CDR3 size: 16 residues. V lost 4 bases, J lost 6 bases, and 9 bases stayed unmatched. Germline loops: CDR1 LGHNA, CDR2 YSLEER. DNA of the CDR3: TGCGCCAGCAGCCGCAAGACAGGGTTTCTTAATTCACCCCTCCACTTT. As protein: CASSRKTGFLNSPLHF.

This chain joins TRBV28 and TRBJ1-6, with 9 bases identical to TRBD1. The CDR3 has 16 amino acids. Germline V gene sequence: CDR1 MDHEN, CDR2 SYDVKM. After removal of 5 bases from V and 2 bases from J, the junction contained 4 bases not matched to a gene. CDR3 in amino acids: CASSRQGDAYNSPLHF. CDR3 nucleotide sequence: TGTGCCAGCAGTCGACAGGGGGACGCCTATAATTCACCCCTCCACTTT.

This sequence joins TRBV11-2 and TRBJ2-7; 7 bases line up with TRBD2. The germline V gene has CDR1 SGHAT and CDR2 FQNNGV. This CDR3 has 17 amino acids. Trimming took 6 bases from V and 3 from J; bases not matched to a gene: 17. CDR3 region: CASRSPNTGTTFYEQYF. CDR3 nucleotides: TGTGCCAGCAGATCGCCCAATACCGGGACTACCTTCTACGAGCAGTACTTC.

As DNA, the CDR3 is TGTGCCAGCAGTTTCCCGACAGGGGGCACTAACTATGGCTACACCTTC. Translated, it gives CASSFPTGGTNYGYTF. The chain recombines TRBV28 with TRBJ1-2; TRBD1 matches 10 bases. With 3 bases clipped from V and 0 bases from J, the junction kept 4 bases outside the gene matches. The CDR3 runs to 16 residues. Germline V gives CDR1 MDHEN, CDR2 SYDVKM.

CDR3 bases: TGCAGTGCTAGTATGGCAGTGGGGATTAATCAGCCCCAGCATTTT. This gives the protein CSASMAVGINQPQHF. This chain uses TRBV20-1 with TRBJ1-5; D is uncertain. The CDR3 is 15 residues long. Per germline, CDR1 DFQATT and CDR2 SNEGSKA (reference sequence). Deletions cut 3 bases from V and 4 bases from J, with 16 bases between.